A single sample gave rise to the 27 T cell receptor beta chains below, sequenced in a study of early T cells in non-severe SARS-CoV-2 infection. TCRdb processed the 5' RACE reads anew with MiXCR; each CDR3 protein has one entry. The repertoire consists of tens of thousands of distinct CDR3 sequences, with 6% to 8.5% occurring once and the leading ten covering approximately 4%. Sample: whole blood. The receptor source for this set is an adult who was a healthcare worker with PCR-confirmed SARS-CoV-2 infection or an uninfected control (not recorded which).

In DNA, the CDR3 is TGTGCCAGCAGCTTAGCAGGGGATGGCAGACCTGGTTATTCGGAGACCCAGTACTTC. It yields the protein CASSLAGDGRPGYSETQYF. The J gene is TRBJ2-5, the V gene TRBV7-9; tentatively, D is TRBD1 (5 bases). The CDR3 length is 19 residues. Germline values: CDR1 SEHNR, CDR2 FQNEAQ (reference sequence). V lost 0 bases and J 5 bases, leaving 25 bases between the germline ends.

J is TRBJ1-2 and V is TRBV3-1; 8 nucleotides agree with TRBD1. CDR1 and CDR2 from the germline V gene are LGHDT and YNNKEL (reference sequence). Trimming removed 4 bases from V and 7 bases from J; junction bases left unmatched: 11. The length of the CDR3 is 15 residues. The CDR3 DNA reads TGTGCCAGCAGCCTCAGGCGGACAGGGACGTCTGGCTACACCTTC. It codes for CASSLRRTGTSGYTF.

This clonotype was recorded at least ten times. The CDR3 nucleotides are TGCGCCAGCAGCCAATCCGGGACGGGAGGCACTGAAGCTTTCTTT. Amino acid sequence: CASSQSGTGGTEAFF. V usage is TRBV4-1 and J usage is TRBJ1-1, with a weak D call TRBD1 (5 bases). V was clipped by 2 bases and J by 4 bases, with 14 bases between them. Germline V gene sequence: CDR1 MGHRA, CDR2 YSYEKL. The CDR3 totals 15 residues.

This clonotype was counted ten times or more. The CDR3 region has the DNA TGTGCCAGCAGCTTTTGGTCAGGGAGCTCCTACGAGCAGTACTTC. Amino acid sequence: CASSFWSGSSYEQYF. This rearrangement joins TRBV28 to TRBJ2-7; D may match TRBD1 or TRBD2 (5 bases each). V lost 6 bases, J lost 0 bases, and 15 bases lay in between. Germline V lookup: CDR1 MDHEN, CDR2 SYDVKM. The CDR3 is 15 residues long.

The chain recombines TRBV4-1 with TRBJ2-1; the D call may be TRBD1 or TRBD2 (5 bases each). Trimming cost V 4 bases and J 3 bases, with 16 bases left between them. Germline assignment: CDR1 MGHRA and CDR2 YSYEKL. The CDR3 totals 16 residues. CDR3 DNA: TGCGCCAGCAGCCTTACGCTCGGGGCATACTACAATGAGCAGTTCTTC. Its protein is CASSLTLGAYYNEQFF.

This clonotype showed up many times. CDR3 loop: CASSLEPSGRVNEQFF. Written as DNA, the CDR3 is TGCGCCAGCAGCTTGGAGCCTAGCGGGAGGGTCAATGAGCAGTTCTTC. The chain recombines TRBV5-1 with TRBJ2-1; 12 bases fit TRBD2. The junction had 4 bases not matched to a gene; V was cut back by 0 bases and J by 6 bases. The CDR3 spans 16 residues. Germline lookup yields CDR1 SGHRS and CDR2 YFSETQ.

In its sample, this clonotype was seen a few times. The V gene is TRBV4-1, the J gene TRBJ1-5; D is unclear. The V gene's germline CDR1 is MGHRA and CDR2 YSYEKL. The CDR3 is made up of 16 amino acids. V was pared by 0 bases and J by 0 bases, with 9 bases between. The CDR3 nucleotides are TGCGCCAGCAGCCAAGACTGGCAGAATAGCAATCAGCCCCAGCATTTT. Its translation is CASSQDWQNSNQPQHF.

This clonotype has only one observation. The gene calls are TRBV28 and TRBJ2-1; 8 bases match TRBD2. Germline-derived CDR1 and CDR2 are MDHEN and SYDVKM. There are 16 residues in the CDR3. Trimming removed 6 bases from V and 3 bases from J; junction bases left unmatched: 10. The CDR3 DNA reads TGTGCCAGCAGCTCCGAGGGTAGCGGGGACTACAATGAGCAGTTCTTC. Translation gives CASSSEGSGDYNEQFF.

As concerns this clonotype: Being one base from a much bigger clone, this may be a read error. V gene TRBV7-8 combines with J gene TRBJ2-5, with D hard to call. The CDR3 has 16 amino acids. Germline assignment: CDR1 SGHVS and CDR2 FQNEAQ. The DNA of the CDR3 is TGTGACAGCAGTTTCTGGCGCCTCTCCGGAGAAGAGACCCAGTACTTC. It encodes CDSSFWRLSGEETQYF.

This clonotype was observed at least ten times. The chain has TRBV2 and TRBJ2-1; D is tentatively TRBD1 or TRBD2 (5 bases each). V lost 7 bases and J 3 bases, leaving 13 bases between the germline ends. The germline gives CDR1 SNHLY, CDR2 FYNNEI. The CDR3 has 14 residues. The CDR3 nucleotides are TGTGCCAGCACCGTGGGGACCTACTACAATGAGCAGTTCTTC. Translated, it gives CASTVGTYYNEQFF.

This chain uses TRBV7-9 with TRBJ2-2; D is perhaps TRBD1 (6 bases). The CDR3 loop spans 15 amino acids. Germline loops: CDR1 SEHNR, CDR2 FQNEAQ (reference sequence). Trimming left V 2 bases short and J 4 bases short, with 11 bases between. The CDR3 DNA reads as TGTGCCAGCAGCTTACGTCAGGGGTCCACCGGGGAGCTGTTTTTT. As protein: CASSLRQGSTGELFF.

This clonotype was detected many times. The chain joins TRBV11-2 to TRBJ2-4; TRBD1 agrees at 8 bases. CDR3 length: 14 residues. Germline V CDR1 and CDR2: SGHAT, FQNNGV. J lost 9 bases, V lost 5 bases, and 9 bases had no gene match. CDR3: CASSPRQGHTIQYF. The CDR3 region has the DNA TGTGCCAGCAGCCCCAGACAGGGGCACACCATTCAGTACTTC.

This clonotype appeared many times. The rearrangement joins TRBV29-1 to TRBJ2-7, with TRBD1 as a possible D gene (6 bases). The CDR3 totals 15 residues. Germline V lookup: CDR1 SQVTM, CDR2 ANQGSEA. Trimming took off 6 bases at V and 2 bases at J, with 20 bases between the two ends. The CDR3 DNA sequence: TGCAGCGTCGCCCGGACAGATACTGCCCCCTACGAGCAGTACTTC. Residues: CSVARTDTAPYEQYF.

A single count supports this clonotype. A much larger clone lies a single base off, so this may be a read error. V is TRBV18 and J is TRBJ1-1, with TRBD1 as a possible D gene (5 bases). From germline, CDR1 is KGHSH and CDR2 LQKENI. The CDR3 runs to 15 residues. The CDR3 is CVSSPVGGGRTEAFF. DNA of the CDR3: TGTGTCAGCTCCCCGGTGGGGGGAGGTCGAACTGAAGCTTTCTTT.

This clonotype appeared many times. The rearrangement links TRBV29-1 to TRBJ2-7, with TRBD1 matching over 7 bases. The germline gives CDR1 SQVTM, CDR2 ANQGSEA. The CDR3 extends over 13 amino acids. Germline trimming cut 6 bases from V and 6 bases from J; bases unmatched to any gene: 11. CDR3 bases: TGCAGCGTAAGCGACAGGGATCACGGCGAGCAGTACTTC. This translates into CSVSDRDHGEQYF.

This clonotype was counted many times. The gene calls are TRBV27 and TRBJ2-2; D is perhaps TRBD2 (5 bases). Germline CDR1 and CDR2: MNHEY and SMNVEV (reference sequence). V dropped 4 bases and J dropped 4 bases, with 13 bases sitting between them. The CDR3 contains 15 residues. The CDR3 region is CASSSLSGVTGELFF. CDR3 bases: TGTGCCAGCAGTTCTCTAAGCGGAGTCACCGGGGAGCTGTTTTTT.

The rearrangement uses TRBV24-1 and TRBJ2-1; 11 bases are shared with TRBD2. The CDR3 consists of 15 residues. The germline CDR1 and CDR2 sequences are KGHDR and SFDVKD. Trimming cost V 9 bases and J 5 bases; bases outside gene matches: 8. The CDR3 DNA reads as TGTGCCACCGAGGAGGGGACTAGCGGCCACAATGAGCAGTTCTTC. Its protein product is CATEEGTSGHNEQFF.

This clonotype was observed a handful of times. The gene calls are TRBV6-1 and TRBJ2-3, with TRBD1 identical over 9 bases. V was clipped by 7 bases and J by 2 bases; unmatched bases: 13. The germline V gene encodes CDR1 MNHNS and CDR2 SASEGT. CDR3 length: 17 residues. The DNA of the CDR3 is TGTGCCAGCAAACCAGGGACAGGGATAAGTATCACAGATACGCAGTATTTT. It translates to CASKPGTGISITDTQYF.

This clonotype occurred many times. This chain connects TRBV6-5 to TRBJ1-6, with a weak D call TRBD1 (5 bases). The CDR3 is made up of 14 amino acids. Per germline, CDR1 MNHEY and CDR2 SVGAGI. Trimming stripped 6 bases from V and 5 bases from J, with 11 bases between. CDR3 nucleotides: TGTGCCAGCAGACTGGGACCAGATAATTCACCCCTCCACTTT. Its protein product is CASRLGPDNSPLHF.

The table lists this clonotype with many counts. This chain links TRBV14 with TRBJ2-5, with D uncertain. The V gene lost 1 base and the J gene lost 1 base, with 1 base spanning the gap. The CDR3 sequence is 12 residues long. CDR1 and CDR2 (germline): SGHDN, FVKESK. The CDR3: CASSQAQETQYF. The CDR3 DNA is TGTGCCAGCAGCCAAGCCCAAGAGACCCAGTACTTC.

This clonotype is judged medium-sized. This rearrangement joins TRBV15 to TRBJ1-1; D remains ambiguous. Deletions cut 0 bases from V and 6 bases from J, with 11 bases between. The CDR3 runs to 14 residues. Germline V CDR1 and CDR2: LNHNV, YYDKDF (reference sequence). The CDR3 coding sequence is TGTGCCACCAGCAGAGAGATAGAGTTCTCTGAAGCTTTCTTT. This sequence encodes CATSREIEFSEAFF.

The sample holds many counts of this clonotype. Written as DNA, the CDR3 is TGTGCCAGCAGCCAATACATTACAGGGAGCAATGGCTACACCTTC. Encoded protein: CASSQYITGSNGYTF. V is TRBV7-2 and J is TRBJ1-2; possible D gene TRBD1, 6 bases. This CDR3 has 15 residues. The germline V gene has CDR1 SGHTA and CDR2 FQGNSA. V was trimmed by 5 bases and J by 6 bases, leaving 19 bases between them.

This clonotype was seen many times. The chain uses TRBV12-3 or TRBV12-4 and TRBJ1-2; D is uncertain. CDR3 length equals 12 residues. V was cut by 5 bases and J by 7 bases, with 11 bases left in between. The CDR3 DNA reads as TGTGCCAGCAGTCCCCCAGGATCTGGCTACACCTTC. Its translation: CASSPPGSGYTF.

In this sample, this clonotype turned up many times. The chain links TRBV5-1 to TRBJ2-7; either TRBD1 or TRBD2 may fit D (6 bases each). Germline CDR1 reads SGHRS; CDR2 reads YFSETQ. Between the trimmed V and J ends, which lost 0 bases and 0 bases, there was a span of 19 bases. This CDR3 region has 18 residues. The CDR3: CASSLDASGALLSYEQYF. The DNA for the CDR3 is TGCGCCAGCAGCTTGGATGCCTCGGGGGCCCTACTCTCCTACGAGCAGTACTTC.

This clonotype was counted at least ten times. The gene calls are TRBV7-9 and TRBJ1-4; a possible D gene is TRBD1 (5 bases). CDR3 length equals 13 residues. Germline lookup yields CDR1 SEHNR and CDR2 FQNEAQ (reference sequence). V was pared by 5 bases and J by 8 bases, with 12 bases between. CDR3 residues: CASSPQGGEKLFF. The CDR3 DNA reads TGTGCCAGCAGCCCGCAGGGAGGGGAAAAACTGTTTTTT. Combining the CDR3 with reference TRBV7-9 and TRBJ1-4 gives the whole variable domain DTGVSQNPRHKITKRGQNVTFRCDPISEHNRLYWYRQTLGQGPEFLTYFQNEAQLEKSRLLSDRFSAERPKGSFSTLEIQRTEQGDSAMYLCASSPQGGEKLFFGSGTQLSVL.

The genes are TRBV6-1 and TRBJ2-3, with 11 positions matching TRBD2. Germline CDR1 reads MNHNS; CDR2 reads SASEGT. The ends lost 5 bases at V and 1 base at J; junction bases unmatched: 8. The CDR3 spans 17 residues. Written as DNA, the CDR3 is TGTGCCAGCAGTCTACGGAAGACTAGCGGGGGCACAGATACGCAGTATTTT. Protein product: CASSLRKTSGGTDTQYF.

In its sample, this clonotype was seen many times. CDR3 nucleotide sequence: TGTGCCAGCAGCTTACTTGGGGGAGGGGCCTACGAGCAGTACTTC. Protein: CASSLLGGGAYEQYF. The chain joins TRBV7-9 to TRBJ2-7; 7 bases fit TRBD2. The V gene end was trimmed by 2 bases and the J gene end by 2 bases; junction bases not matched to a gene: 6. Germline V gene data show CDR1 as SEHNR and CDR2 as FQNEAQ (reference sequence). The CDR3 runs 15 residues.